These 22 T cell receptor beta chains share one sample of origin, sequenced in a study of blood T cell repertoires in COVID-19. TCRdb's table, derived via immunoSEQ multiplex PCR, lists solely in-frame clones and lacks some. The table includes around 260,000 clones, roughly 86% detected once. Sequencing used peripheral blood. These receptors came from a man aged 18 to 35 with active or convalescent COVID-19.

The chain links TRBV28 to TRBJ1-3; D is ambiguous. Trimming took off 2 bases at V and 0 bases at J, with 8 bases between the two ends. CDR1 MDHEN and CDR2 SYDVKM come from the germline V gene. The CDR3 is 15 residues long. The CDR3 reads CASSLGPLSGNTIYF. Here the CDR3 DNA reads TGTGCCAGCAGTTTAGGCCCGCTCTCTGGAAACACCATATATTTT.

This chain connects TRBV9 to TRBJ2-1; 9 bases are shared with TRBD1. The CDR3 runs to 14 residues. The germline V gene has CDR1 SGDLS and CDR2 YYNGEE. The trim removed 3 bases at V and 7 bases at J, leaving 5 bases unmatched. This CDR3 is CASSAGQGPNEQFF. For the CDR3, the DNA is TGTGCCAGCAGCGCGGGACAGGGACCTAATGAGCAGTTCTTC.

CDR3 protein: CASALGGYEQYF. The CDR3 nucleotides read TGTGCCAGCGCCCTGGGGGGCTACGAGCAGTACTTC. This chain uses TRBV2 with TRBJ2-7, with D perhaps matching TRBD2 (6 bases). The CDR3 is 12 amino acids. The V gene lost 8 bases and the J gene lost 3 bases, with 11 bases spanning the gap. CDR1 is SNHLY, CDR2 FYNNEI, per germline.

The V call is TRBV1, the J call TRBJ2-5; the table's D call, TRBD1, was not checked against the DNA. TRBV1 is annotated as a pseudogene. The CDR3 is made up of 16 amino acids. CDR3 nucleotide sequence: TGCACCAGCACCCACTACCCTCCAGGGGGCGAAGAGACCCAGTACTTC. Amino acids: CTSTHYPPGGEETQYF.

This sequence joins TRBV9 and TRBJ2-1; 14 bases are a match to TRBD2. CDR1 SGDLS and CDR2 YYNGEE come from the germline V gene. This CDR3 contains 17 residues. After removal of 3 bases from V and 4 bases from J, the junction contained 6 bases not matched to a gene. CDR3 nucleotides: TGTGCCAGCAGCGCGGGACTAGCGGGGGATGGGTACAATGAGCAGTTCTTC. It codes for CASSAGLAGDGYNEQFF.

The rearrangement links TRBV30 to TRBJ2-7; D is undetermined. V lost 3 bases and J lost 5, with 20 bases in between. The CDR3 is made up of 15 amino acids. Germline CDR1 reads GTSNPN; CDR2 reads SVGIG (reference sequence). CDR3 coding DNA: TGTGCCTGGAGGTTTAGTGGGCCCCCAACAGACGAGCAGTACTTC. Protein product: CAWRFSGPPTDEQYF.

CDR3 DNA: TGTGCCAGCAGCTTGAGAGACACAGGATTATCCTACGAGCAGTACTTC. Translation: CASSLRDTGLSYEQYF. The chain recombines TRBV5-5 with TRBJ2-7; tentatively, D is TRBD1 (5 bases). Trimming removed 1 base at V and 1 base at J, with 15 bases between. Germline V gives CDR1 SGHKS, CDR2 YYEKEE (reference sequence). The CDR3 spans 16 residues.

The table lists this clone with a few counts. CDR3 sequence: CASSQENTGPTSYF. The CDR3 region has the DNA TGTGCCAGCAGCCAAGAGAATACGGGTCCAACCTCGTACTTC. The rearrangement joins TRBV3-1 (or the pseudogene TRBV3-2) to TRBJ2-7; no reliable D call. The germline V gene has CDR1 LGHDT and CDR2 YNNKEL (reference sequence). Deletions cut 0 bases from V and 12 bases from J, with 18 bases between. The CDR3 is 14 residues long.

This clone was picked up one time. This rearrangement joins TRBV6-5 to TRBJ2-7; perhaps TRBD1 as D (6 bases). CDR3 length: 15 amino acids. The V gene lost 8 bases and the J gene lost 5 bases, with 22 bases spanning the gap. Germline V gene data show CDR1 as MNHEY and CDR2 as SVGAGI. In DNA, the CDR3 is TGTGCCAGCCACAAAAAGTATGCCGGGACACACGAGCAGTACTTC. Encoded protein: CASHKKYAGTHEQYF.

The chain links TRBV9 to TRBJ1-1; D possibly corresponds to TRBD1 (5 bases). V was cut by 4 bases and J by 5 bases, with 12 bases left in between. This CDR3 is built from 13 residues. CDR1 SGDLS and CDR2 YYNGEE come from the germline V gene. The CDR3 loop reads CASSTGVETEAFF. The CDR3 nucleotides read TGTGCCAGCAGCACGGGGGTTGAGACTGAAGCTTTCTTT.

The chain links TRBV28 to TRBJ1-1; D unclear. Germline values: CDR1 MDHEN, CDR2 SYDVKM. V was cut by 5 bases and J by 4 bases, with 11 bases left in between. This CDR3 has 13 amino acids. Here the CDR3 reads CASSPRHFTEAFF. CDR3 coding DNA: TGTGCCAGCAGTCCCCGACACTTCACTGAAGCTTTCTTT.

This chain connects TRBV18 to TRBJ1-1; 10 bases align to TRBD1. CDR3 size: 15 residues. Germline values: CDR1 KGHSH, CDR2 LQKENI. V gave up 3 bases and J gave up 1 base; unmatched junction bases: 2. The CDR3 coding sequence is TGTGCCAGCTCACCTGGACAGGGGGAGAACACTGAAGCTTTCTTT. Translating gives CASSPGQGENTEAFF. Using reference TRBV18 and TRBJ1-1 for the parts outside the CDR3, the full variable domain is NAGVMQNPRHLVRRRGQEARLRCSPMKGHSHVYWYRQLPEEGLKFMVYLQKENIIDESGMPKERFSAEFPKEGPSILRIQQVVRGDSAAYFCASSPGQGENTEAFFGQGTRLTVV.

The rearrangement joins TRBV27 to TRBJ2-7, with D possibly being TRBD1 (6 bases). Germline lookup yields CDR1 MNHEY and CDR2 SMNVEV (reference sequence). This CDR3 spans 15 amino acids. Trimming took off 8 bases at V and 5 bases at J, with 22 bases between the two ends. Written as DNA, the CDR3 is TGTGCCAGCGCCGTAGGACTGGGGGCGTCCAACGAGCAGTACTTC. Its protein product is CASAVGLGASNEQYF.

V usage is TRBV2 and J usage is TRBJ2-6; 8 bases line up with TRBD1. CDR1 SNHLY and CDR2 FYNNEI come from the germline V gene. This CDR3 is built from 15 residues. The trim removed 9 bases at V and 0 bases at J, leaving 4 bases unmatched. CDR3 nucleotides: TGTGCCAGAGGACAGGGAGCCTCTGGGGCCAACGTCCTGACTTTC. Protein: CARGQGASGANVLTF. Full variable domain (rest looked up from reference TRBV2 and TRBJ2-6): EPEVTQTPSHQVTQMGQEVILRCVPISNHLYFYWYRQILGQKVEFLVSFYNNEISEKSEIFDDQFSVERPDGSNFTLKIRSTKLEDSAMYFCARGQGASGANVLTFGAGSRLTVL.

V and J are TRBV19 and TRBJ1-5; D perhaps matches TRBD1 (6 bases). V shed 4 bases and J shed 6 bases, with 13 bases lying between them. This CDR3 has 14 residues. The germline V gene encodes CDR1 LNHDA and CDR2 SQIVND (reference sequence). The CDR3 DNA follows: TGTGCCAGTAGTAACGGACAGCACGTTCAGCCCCAGCATTTT. Its translation: CASSNGQHVQPQHF.

The V call is TRBV9, the J call TRBJ1-4; D may be TRBD1 (5 bases). The CDR3 is 14 amino acids. V was pared by 2 bases and J by 2 bases, with 7 bases between. CDR1 is SGDLS and CDR2 is YYNGEE in the germline V gene. The CDR3 region is CASSVKGTNEKLFF. CDR3 DNA sequence: TGTGCCAGCAGCGTGAAGGGGACTAATGAAAAACTGTTTTTT.

The V gene is TRBV5-1, the J gene TRBJ1-4; possibly TRBD1 for D (5 bases). With 0 bases removed from V and 10 bases from J, the gap between germline ends came to 13 bases. Germline V CDR1 and CDR2: SGHRS, YFSETQ. The CDR3 extends over 14 amino acids. This CDR3 is CASSLAGRGGKLFF. CDR3 nucleotide sequence: TGCGCCAGCAGCTTGGCCGGAAGGGGCGGAAAACTGTTTTTT.

The chain joins TRBV9 to TRBJ1-3; TRBD1 is a possible D gene (6 bases). The CDR3 is 15 amino acids. Germline V CDR1 and CDR2: SGDLS, YYNGEE. The V end lost 2 bases, the J end lost 2 bases, and 11 bases lay between the germline ends. The CDR3 here is CASSVEQGPGNTIYF. CDR3 sequence (DNA): TGTGCCAGCAGCGTTGAACAGGGCCCTGGAAACACCATATATTTT.

Here the CDR3 DNA reads TGCGCCAGCAGTACTTCCGGGGGATTTGACTATGGCTACACCTTC. Its protein is CASSTSGGFDYGYTF. The J gene is TRBJ1-2, the V gene TRBV5-1; perhaps TRBD1 as D (5 bases). This CDR3 has 15 amino acids. The V and J ends lost 5 bases and 3 bases respectively, with 17 bases between them. CDR1 and CDR2 from the germline V gene are SGHRS and YFSETQ.

The chain links TRBV7-6 to TRBJ2-7; D is ambiguous. Trimming removed 8 bases from V and 0 bases from J, with 17 bases in between. The V gene's germline CDR1 is SGHVS and CDR2 FNYEAQ. There are 15 residues in the CDR3. The CDR3 DNA reads as TGTGCCAGCGCCTTTTTCAGTGGCAGCTCCTACGAGCAGTACTTC. Its translation is CASAFFSGSSYEQYF.

The table lists this clone with a few counts. The genes are TRBV5-5 and TRBJ1-5; perhaps TRBD1 as D (5 bases). CDR3 length equals 14 residues. The germline gives CDR1 SGHKS, CDR2 YYEKEE (reference sequence). V dropped 4 bases and J dropped 6 bases, with 14 bases sitting between them. The CDR3 sequence is CASSQGAGVQPQHF. The CDR3 DNA reads TGTGCCAGCAGCCAGGGCGCGGGGGTTCAGCCCCAGCATTTT. The full variable domain, in which reference TRBV5-5 and TRBJ1-5 provide the parts outside the CDR3, is DAGVTQSPTHLIKTRGQQVTLRCSPISGHKSVSWYQQVLGQGPQFIFQYYEKEERGRGNFPDRFSARQFPNYSSELNVNALLLGDSALYLCASSQGAGVQPQHFGDGTRLSIL.

This rearrangement joins TRBV28 to TRBJ1-3; 8 positions match TRBD1. Unmatched junction bases numbered 7, after V lost 5 bases and J lost 4 bases. This CDR3 comprises 15 residues. CDR1 is MDHEN and CDR2 is SYDVKM in the germline V gene. The CDR3 sequence is CASSAGGIGGNTIYF. The CDR3 region has the DNA TGTGCCAGCAGTGCAGGGGGCATTGGAGGAAACACCATATATTTT.